The 4 T cell receptor beta chains listed next were all sequenced from one sample in a study of T cells in Graves' hyperthyroidism and ophthalmopathy (dated by TCRdb to the late 2010s). The library was built by means of multiplex PCR. The listed sequencing device is Illumina HiSeq 2000. TCR beta CDR3 regions were amplified from RNA transcripts. The TCR CDR3 was subjected to a first round of RT-PCR using the HTBI primer set and the Qiagen OneStep RT-PCR kit. Clones were called with MiXCR by TCRdb after fastp trimmed the public reads at Q25, and only in-frame beta chains were retained. For every CDR3 protein sequence, its rows merge into one entry that carries the most common genes and DNA. This sample is represented by roughly 570,000 distinct CDR3 sequences; around a sixth of them were singletons. In total, the top ten clones hold less than 9.5% of the sample. The sample taken for sequencing was blood. The receptors derive from a woman aged 30 to 39 with Graves' hyperthyroidism.

Many counts were recorded for this clonotype. J is TRBJ2-1 and V is TRBV19; 7 nucleotides line up with TRBD2. Germline CDR1 LNHDA, CDR2 SQIVND (reference sequence). V lost 3 bases, J lost 2 bases, and 4 bases stayed unmatched. The CDR3 covers 15 residues. The CDR3 loop reads CASSISGMPYNEQFF. CDR3 sequence (DNA): TGTGCCAGTAGTATCAGCGGGATGCCCTACAATGAGCAGTTCTTC.

Concerning this clonotype itself: A read error may explain this, as a much larger clone is one base away. The chain couples TRBV2 to TRBJ2-7, with D unresolved. The CDR3 runs 17 residues. The germline V gene encodes CDR1 SNHLY and CDR2 FYNNEI. The CDR3 spells CASSEAAQFSDSCEQYF. CDR3 in DNA: TGTGCCAGCAGTGAAGCGGCCCAGTTCTCAGACTCCTGCGAGCAGTACTTC.

This clonotype has just a few counts. The rearrangement joins TRBV6-2 or TRBV6-3 to TRBJ2-3, with 7 bases that match TRBD2. This CDR3 has 16 residues. Trimming took 5 bases from V and 0 from J; bases not matched to a gene: 8. Looked up from germline, CDR1 is MNHEY and CDR2 is SVGEGT. The DNA for the CDR3 is TGTGCCAGCAGTACCTTGCTAGCGGAGAGCACAGATACGCAGTATTTT. It yields the protein CASSTLLAESTDTQYF.

Turning to this clonotype: A read error may be the cause here, since a much bigger clone is one base away. The CDR3 here is CATSEPGASLKDNEQFF. The CDR3 bases are TGTGCCACCAGTGAGCCCGGGGCATCCCTAAAGGACAATGAGCAGTTCTTC. The genes are TRBV24-1 and TRBJ2-1; TRBD1 or TRBD2 may be the D gene (5 bases each). Trimming stripped 4 bases from V and 5 bases from J, with 20 bases between. The CDR3 consists of 17 residues. Germline V gene data show CDR1 as KGHDR and CDR2 as SFDVKD.